The present T cell receptor (beta chain) was sequenced within a study of cytomegalovirus exposure and HLA in healthy donors. The CDR3 totals 15 residues. Germline V gene sequence: CDR1 SGHRS, CDR2 YFSETQ. V lost 1 base, J lost 4 bases, and 12 bases lay in between. Study-wide results and limits: What TCR beta sequences reportedly achieved was accurate prediction of HLA-A and HLA-B alleles in most subjects.

About this clone itself: The antigen is unknown.

As for the donors, each was a healthy bone marrow donor. Donors were ostensibly healthy at sampling, although undocumented immune exposures were probable. Both 60 Vbeta primers and 13 Jbeta primers went into the PCR. The data were produced by immunoSEQ multiplex PCR, yet TCRdb's version contains in-frame clones alone and is incomplete. The sample holds about 190,000 clones, 84% seen once. This sequence joins TRBV5-1 and TRBJ2-1; tentative D call: TRBD1 (6 bases). Sequenced: PBMCs. The clonotype comes from a boy aged 5-17 years in good health and CMV-seronegative. DNA for the CDR3: TGCGCCAGCAGCTTGCCCCCCGGGACATACAATGAGCAGTTCTTC. Amino acid sequence: CASSLPPGTYNEQFF.